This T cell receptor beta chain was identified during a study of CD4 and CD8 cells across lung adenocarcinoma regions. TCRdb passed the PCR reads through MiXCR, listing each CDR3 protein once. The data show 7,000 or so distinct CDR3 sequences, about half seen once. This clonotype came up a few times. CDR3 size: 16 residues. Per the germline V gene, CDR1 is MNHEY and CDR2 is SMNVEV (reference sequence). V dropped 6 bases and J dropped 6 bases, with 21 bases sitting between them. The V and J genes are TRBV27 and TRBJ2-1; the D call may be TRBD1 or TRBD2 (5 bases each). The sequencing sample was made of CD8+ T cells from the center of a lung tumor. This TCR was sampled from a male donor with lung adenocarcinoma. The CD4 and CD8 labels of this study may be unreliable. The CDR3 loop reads CASSLTGRATTNEQFF. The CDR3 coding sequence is TGTGCCAGCAGCCTCACGGGGCGGGCCACAACCAATGAGCAGTTCTTC.